What follows describes a single TCR beta chain. The CDR3 is 16 amino acids. Germline-derived CDR1 and CDR2 are SGHDT and YYEEEE. The J segment lost 5 bases and the V segment lost 4 bases, leaving 5 bases of the junction unmatched. The source of the sample is a study of blood T cell repertoires in COVID-19. Study-level information: Specimens from acute and convalescent COVID-19 originated in the United States, Italy and Spain. T cells, B-cell-depleted T cells, or PBMCs provided the cDNA or gDNA that served as material.

The protocol was immunoSEQ multiplex PCR, while the TCRdb copy is restricted to in-frame clones and leaves out a portion. The data contain 150,000 to 200,000 clones, about 82% of them singletons. V usage is TRBV5-6 and J usage is TRBJ2-2, with TRBD2 matching over 13 bases. The clonotype comes from a man in his 70s with active or convalescent COVID-19. Sequencing was performed on peripheral blood. This CDR3 reads CASSPGLAGRTGELFF. The CDR3 DNA reads as TGTGCCAGCAGCCCGGGACTAGCGGGAAGAACCGGGGAGCTGTTTTTT.